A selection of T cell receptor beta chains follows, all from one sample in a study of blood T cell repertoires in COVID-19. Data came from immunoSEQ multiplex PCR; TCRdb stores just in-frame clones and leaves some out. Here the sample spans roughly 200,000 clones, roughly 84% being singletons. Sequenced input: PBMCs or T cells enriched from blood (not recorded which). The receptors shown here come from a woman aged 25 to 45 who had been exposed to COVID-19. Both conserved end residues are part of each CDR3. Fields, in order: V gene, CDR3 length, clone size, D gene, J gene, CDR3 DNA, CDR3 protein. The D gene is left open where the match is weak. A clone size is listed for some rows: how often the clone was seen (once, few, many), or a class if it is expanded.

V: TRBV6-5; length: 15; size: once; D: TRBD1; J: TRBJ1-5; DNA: TGTGCCAGCAGACGGACAGGGGGTAGCGATCAGCCCCAGCATTTT; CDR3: CASRRTGGSDQPQHF
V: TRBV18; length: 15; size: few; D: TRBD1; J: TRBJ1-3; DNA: TGTGCCAGCTCACCGGACAGGGTCTCTGGAAACACCATATATTTT; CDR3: CASSPDRVSGNTIYF
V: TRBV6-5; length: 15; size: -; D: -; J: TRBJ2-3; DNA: TGTGCCAGCAGTTTAAGGCGGGACCCCACAGATACGCAGTATTTT; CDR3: CASSLRRDPTDTQYF
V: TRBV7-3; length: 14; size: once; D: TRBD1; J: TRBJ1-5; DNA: TGTGCCAGCAGCTTAGCAGGGGGCGATCAGCCCCAGCATTTT; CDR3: CASSLAGGDQPQHF
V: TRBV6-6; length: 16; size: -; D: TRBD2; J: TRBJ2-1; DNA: TGTGCCAGCAGTTACTCGAGGCTAGCGGGGGCGATTGAGCAGTTCTTC; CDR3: CASSYSRLAGAIEQFF
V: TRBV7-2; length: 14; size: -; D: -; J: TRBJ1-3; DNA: TGTGCCAGCAGCTCTGGGGCTGGAGGAAACACCATATATTTT; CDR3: CASSSGAGGNTIYF
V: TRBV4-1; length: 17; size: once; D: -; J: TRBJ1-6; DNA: TGCGCCAGCAGCCACCAACCGGGGGGTAAGGGTAATTCACCCCTCCACTTT; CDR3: CASSHQPGGKGNSPLHF
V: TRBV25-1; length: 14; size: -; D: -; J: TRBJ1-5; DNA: TGTGCCAGCAGTGATGGGTGGGGGGGTCAGCCCCAGCATTTT; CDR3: CASSDGWGGQPQHF
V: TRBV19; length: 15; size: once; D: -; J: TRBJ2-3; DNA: TGTGCCAGTAGTATCCCCGGGGACTCCACAGATACGCAGTATTTT; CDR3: CASSIPGDSTDTQYF
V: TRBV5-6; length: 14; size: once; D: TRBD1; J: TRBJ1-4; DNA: TGTGCCAGCCATTACAGGGGAACTAATGAAAAACTGTTTTTT; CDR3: CASHYRGTNEKLFF
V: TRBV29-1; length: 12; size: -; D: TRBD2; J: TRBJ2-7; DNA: TGCAGCGTTAGAACTAGCGGCTACGAGCAGTACTTC; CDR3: CSVRTSGYEQYF
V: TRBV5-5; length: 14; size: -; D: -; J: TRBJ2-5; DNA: TGTGCCAGCAGCTTCGCAGGGAATGTAGAGACCCAGTACTTC; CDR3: CASSFAGNVETQYF
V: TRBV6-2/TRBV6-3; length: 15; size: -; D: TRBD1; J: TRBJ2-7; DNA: TGTGCCAGCAGCTTAACCGGGACAGGCTCCTACGAGCAGTACTTC; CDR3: CASSLTGTGSYEQYF
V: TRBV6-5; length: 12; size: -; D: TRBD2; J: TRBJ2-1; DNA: TGTGCGGTGGAGGCAGGGAGGGATGAGCAGTTCTTC; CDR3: CAVEAGRDEQFF
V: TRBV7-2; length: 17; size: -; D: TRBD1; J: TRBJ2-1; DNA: TGTGCCAGCAGCTCCAGTCTGACAGGGCACGCCTACAATGAGCAGTTCTTC; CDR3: CASSSSLTGHAYNEQFF
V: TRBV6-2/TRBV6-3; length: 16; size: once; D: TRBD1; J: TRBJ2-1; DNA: TGTGCCAGCAGCCGGCTGGGACAGTACTCCTACAATGAGCAGTTCTTC; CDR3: CASSRLGQYSYNEQFF
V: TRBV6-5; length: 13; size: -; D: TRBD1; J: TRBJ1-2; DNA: TGTGCCAGCAGTCCAACAGGGGTCTATGGCTACACCTTC; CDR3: CASSPTGVYGYTF
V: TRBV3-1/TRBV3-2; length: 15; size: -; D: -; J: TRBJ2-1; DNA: TGTGCCAGCAGCCAAGGGGCTAGCGCCTACAATGAGCAGTTCTTC; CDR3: CASSQGASAYNEQFF
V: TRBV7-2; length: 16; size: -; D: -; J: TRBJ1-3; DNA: TGTGCCAGCAGCTTAGTCCTCCCTCGCTCTGGAAACACCATATATTTT; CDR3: CASSLVLPRSGNTIYF
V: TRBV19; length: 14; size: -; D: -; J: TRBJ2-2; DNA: TGTGCCAGTACCTCGGACAGCCGGACCGGGGAGCTGTTTTTT; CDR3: CASTSDSRTGELFF
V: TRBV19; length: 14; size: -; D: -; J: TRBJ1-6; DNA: TGTGCCAGTAGTATGAGGGTATCGGATTCACCCCTCCACTTT; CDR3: CASSMRVSDSPLHF
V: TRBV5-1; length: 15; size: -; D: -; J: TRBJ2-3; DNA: TGCGCCAGCAGCTTGGGGGTAACGGGAGCAGATACGCAGTATTTT; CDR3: CASSLGVTGADTQYF
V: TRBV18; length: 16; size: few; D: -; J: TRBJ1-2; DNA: TGTGCCAGCTCACCCAAGCGGGAGACCGCTAACTATGGCTACACCTTC; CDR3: CASSPKRETANYGYTF
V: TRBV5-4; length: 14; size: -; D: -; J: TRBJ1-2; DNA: TGTGCCAGCAGCTTGGCGGACAGCCGTTATGGCTACACCTTC; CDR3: CASSLADSRYGYTF
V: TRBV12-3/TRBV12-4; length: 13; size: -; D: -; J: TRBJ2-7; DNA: TGTGCCAGCAGTTTCGCTGCAGGGGTGGAGCAGTACTTC; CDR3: CASSFAAGVEQYF
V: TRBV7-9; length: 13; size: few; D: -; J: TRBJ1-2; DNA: TGTGCCAGCAGCGAAGGGGCCTTTGGGGGCTACACCTTC; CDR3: CASSEGAFGGYTF
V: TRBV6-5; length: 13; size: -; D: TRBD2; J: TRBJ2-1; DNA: TGTGCCAGCTCTGGACTAGCGGGGGGGCCACAGTTCTTC; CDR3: CASSGLAGGPQFF
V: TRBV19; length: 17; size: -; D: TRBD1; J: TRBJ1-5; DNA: TGTGCCAGTAGCCTTTGGACAGGCAGCCTCAGCAATCAGCCCCAGCATTTT; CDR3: CASSLWTGSLSNQPQHF
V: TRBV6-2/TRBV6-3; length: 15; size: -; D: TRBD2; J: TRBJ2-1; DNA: TGTGCCAGCAGTCCCGGGAGCGGGGGGAACAATGAGCAGTTCTTC; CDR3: CASSPGSGGNNEQFF
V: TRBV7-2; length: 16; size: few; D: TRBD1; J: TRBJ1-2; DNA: TGTGCCAGCAGCTTAGCATTCACAGGGGAGGTCGGTGGCTACACCTTC; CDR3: CASSLAFTGEVGGYTF
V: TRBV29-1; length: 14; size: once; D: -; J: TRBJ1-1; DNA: TGCAGCGTTGTATTACAGGAGGGGAACACTGAAGCTTTCTTT; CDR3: CSVVLQEGNTEAFF
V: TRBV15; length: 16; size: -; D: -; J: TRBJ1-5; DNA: TGTGCCACCAGCAGAGATCGTTCAGGTAGCAATCAGCCCCAGCATTTT; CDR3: CATSRDRSGSNQPQHF
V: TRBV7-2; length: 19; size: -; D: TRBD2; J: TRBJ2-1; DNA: TGTGCCAGCAGCTTATCCTCAACCGTGAGCGGGGGGGCCAACAATGAGCAGTTCTTC; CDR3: CASSLSSTVSGGANNEQFF
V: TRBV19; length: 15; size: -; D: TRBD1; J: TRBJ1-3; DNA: TGTGCCAGTAACCCCAGGACAGGCTCTGGAAACACCATATATTTT; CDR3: CASNPRTGSGNTIYF